These 28 T cell receptor beta chains originate from one sample sequenced in a study of shared clonotypes between healthy human individuals. The table came from immunoSEQ multiplex PCR; TCRdb's copy has only in-frame clones and leaves some out. The sample lists 780,000 or so clones, just under 75% seen once, with under 2% in the top ten. Sequencing was carried out using memory CD4+ T cells sorted from blood. As to subset: CD45RA-negative fraction. All receptors come from a woman aged 25 to 39 in good health.

On this clone itself: The sample has other DNA sequences that encode this CDR3 too. The chain is built from TRBV7-7 and TRBJ2-1; 11 nucleotides match TRBD2. Germline CDR1 and CDR2: SSHAT and FNYEAQ (reference sequence). Trimming took 5 bases from V and 4 from J; bases not matched to a gene: 4. This CDR3 region has 15 residues. The CDR3 sequence is CASSPGTSGYNEQFF. The CDR3 region has the DNA TGTGCCAGCAGCCCCGGGACTAGCGGATACAATGAGCAGTTCTTC. The variable domain in full, completed from reference TRBV7-7 and TRBJ2-1, reads GAGVSQSPRYKVTKRGQDVTLRCDPISSHATLYWYQQALGQGPEFLTYFNYEAQPDKSGLPSDRFSAERPEGSISTLTIQRTEQRDSAMYRCASSPGTSGYNEQFFGPGTRLTVL.

The rearrangement links TRBV5-1 to TRBJ2-1; TRBD2 matches 11 bases. This CDR3 region has 14 residues. Trimming cost V 4 bases and J 8 bases; bases outside gene matches: 5. Per the germline V gene, CDR1 is SGHRS and CDR2 is YFSETQ. Here the CDR3 DNA reads TGCGCCAGCAGCACGACTAGCGGGATAGATGAGCAGTTCTTC. Its protein is CASSTTSGIDEQFF.

This clone has only one observation. The rearrangement joins TRBV25-1 to TRBJ2-6, with 7 bases lining up with TRBD2. V trimming: 7 bases; J trimming: 1 base; junction bases outside the gene matches: 4. Germline loops: CDR1 MGHDK, CDR2 SYGVNS. CDR3 length: 15 amino acids. DNA for the CDR3: TGTGCCAGCACCGAGCGGGGTTCTGGGGCCAACGTCCTGACTTTC. As protein: CASTERGSGANVLTF.

This chain links TRBV19 with TRBJ2-3; 7 positions match TRBD1. Germline CDR1 and CDR2: LNHDA and SQIVND (reference sequence). The CDR3 sequence is 15 residues long. With V trimmed by 5 bases and J by 1 base, 6 bases remained unmatched. The chain's CDR3 is CASSAYRGGTDTQYF. Here the CDR3 DNA reads TGTGCCAGTAGTGCGTACAGGGGTGGCACAGATACGCAGTATTTT.

The V gene is TRBV5-1, the J gene TRBJ2-2; D remains ambiguous. CDR1 and CDR2 from the germline V gene are SGHRS and YFSETQ. The CDR3 contains 12 residues. The V end was cut by 2 bases, the J end by 8 bases, with 7 bases between. CDR3 region: CASSFFEGELFF. The CDR3, as DNA: TGCGCCAGCAGCTTTTTCGAAGGGGAGCTGTTTTTT.

In this sample, this clone turned up a few times. V gene TRBV7-8 combines with J gene TRBJ2-7; TRBD2 matches at 14 bases. The V gene end was trimmed by 7 bases and the J gene end by 3 bases; junction bases not matched to a gene: 5. The length of the CDR3 is 15 residues. Germline V CDR1 and CDR2: SGHVS, FQNEAQ. The DNA of the CDR3 is TGTGCCAGCATCGGCGGGACTAGCGGGAGCTACGAGCAGTACTTC. Amino acids: CASIGGTSGSYEQYF. The full variable domain, with the rest looked up from reference TRBV7-8 and TRBJ2-7, is GAGVSQSPRYKVAKRGQDVALRCDPISGHVSLFWYQQALGQGPEFLTYFQNEAQLDKSGLPSDRFFAERPEGSVSTLKIQRTQQEDSAVYLCASIGGTSGSYEQYFGPGTRLTVT.

The chain uses TRBV28 and TRBJ1-2, with 7 nucleotides matching TRBD1. CDR1 and CDR2 from the germline V gene are MDHEN and SYDVKM. V trimming: 4 bases; J trimming: 8 bases; junction bases outside the gene matches: 16. This CDR3 has 16 residues. The CDR3 DNA follows: TGTGCCAGCAGTTGGGACAGCCCTTTAATAACTAAGGGCTACACCTTC. Translation gives CASSWDSPLITKGYTF.

The chain couples TRBV19 to TRBJ2-1; TRBD2 is a possible D gene (6 bases). V lost 5 bases and J 6 bases, leaving 23 bases between the germline ends. This CDR3 is built from 17 residues. Germline values: CDR1 LNHDA, CDR2 SQIVND (reference sequence). The CDR3 nucleotides are TGTGCCAGTAGTTTTGGTTTAGCGGAAACCAGGGCCAATGAGCAGTTCTTC. This gives the protein CASSFGLAETRANEQFF.

This clone was seen only a few times. The sample carries other DNA sequences with the same CDR3. The chain joins TRBV5-1 to TRBJ2-5; either TRBD1 or TRBD2 may supply D (5 bases each). Germline lookup yields CDR1 SGHRS and CDR2 YFSETQ. The CDR3 covers 14 residues. Trimming took 3 bases from V and 2 from J, leaving 11 bases between them. This CDR3 is CASSSGTEQETQYF. CDR3 bases: TGCGCCAGCAGCTCGGGGACCGAGCAAGAGACCCAGTACTTC.

CDR3 bases: TGTGCCAGCAGTGAAGGCAGGGGAAGAGGCAATCAGCCCCAGCATTTT. Translating gives CASSEGRGRGNQPQHF. The chain combines TRBV6-1 with TRBJ1-5, with D possibly being TRBD1 (6 bases). The germline CDR1 and CDR2 sequences are MNHNS and SASEGT. V lost 1 base to trimming and J lost 2 bases, with 12 bases between them. The CDR3 runs to 16 residues.

The chain has TRBV27 and TRBJ1-1; the D is unclear. Trimming cost V 5 bases and J 0 bases, with 13 bases left between them. Germline V gives CDR1 MNHEY, CDR2 SMNVEV (reference sequence). The CDR3 contains 15 residues. The CDR3 nucleotides read TGTGCCAGCAGTGGACGGACGGGGATGAACACTGAAGCTTTCTTT. This translates into CASSGRTGMNTEAFF.

The chain recombines TRBV11-3 with TRBJ2-2; possible D gene TRBD2, 6 bases. The ends were cut back, 5 bases at V and 5 bases at J, with 12 bases in the middle. The CDR3 has 14 residues. Germline assignment: CDR1 SGHNT and CDR2 YENEEA. The chain's CDR3 is CASSGPGGTGELFF. The DNA of the CDR3 is TGTGCCAGCAGCGGGCCCGGGGGTACCGGGGAGCTGTTTTTT.

This clone was seen only a few times. The CDR3 is CASSVDNHGELFF. The CDR3 bases are TGTGCCAGCAGCGTAGATAACCACGGGGAGCTGTTTTTT. The rearrangement links TRBV9 to TRBJ2-2; no firm D call. Germline CDR1 reads SGDLS; CDR2 reads YYNGEE. The CDR3 totals 13 residues. Deletions cut 0 bases from V and 7 bases from J, with 7 bases between.

The V and J genes are TRBV6-1 and TRBJ1-2; D is ambiguous. Germline loops: CDR1 MNHNS, CDR2 SASEGT. The V end lost 7 bases, the J end lost 7 bases, and 16 bases lay between the germline ends. The CDR3 covers 13 residues. Here the CDR3 reads CASTQDPSIGYTF. In nucleotides, the CDR3 is TGTGCCAGCACCCAGGACCCTTCCATTGGCTACACCTTC.

This clone appeared a few times. The rearrangement joins TRBV7-9 to TRBJ1-1; D perhaps matches TRBD1 (5 bases). The CDR3 has 11 amino acids. Germline-derived CDR1 and CDR2 are SEHNR and FQNEAQ (reference sequence). Trimming left V 7 bases short and J 11 bases short, with 14 bases between. The CDR3 region has the DNA TGTGCCAGCACCAAAGGACACTTGGCTTTCTTT. It is translated as CASTKGHLAFF.

CDR3 amino acids: CASSLGQGIIGYTF. CDR3 nucleotide sequence: TGTGCCAGCAGTTTGGGACAGGGTATTATTGGCTACACCTTC. V and J are TRBV28 and TRBJ1-2, with 9 positions matching TRBD1. CDR1 and CDR2 from the germline V gene are MDHEN and SYDVKM. Losses at the gene ends were 3 bases for V and 7 bases for J; bases not matched to a gene: 6. This CDR3 is built from 14 residues.

V usage is TRBV9 and J usage is TRBJ2-1; TRBD1 might be the D (5 bases). With 0 bases removed from V and 4 bases from J, the gap between germline ends came to 11 bases. From germline, CDR1 is SGDLS and CDR2 YYNGEE. CDR3 length: 15 amino acids. CDR3 in DNA: TGTGCCAGCAGCGTAGGCCTCAAGGGGTACAATGAGCAGTTCTTC. Protein: CASSVGLKGYNEQFF.

The table lists this clone with a few counts. The rearrangement joins TRBV4-1 to TRBJ2-3; TRBD2 matches at 15 bases. The J segment lost 5 bases and the V segment lost 3 bases, leaving 18 bases of the junction unmatched. The CDR3 has 21 amino acids. The germline gives CDR1 MGHRA, CDR2 YSYEKL. The CDR3 protein is CASSQDQGLAGGRGLRDTQYF. The DNA for the CDR3 is TGCGCCAGCAGCCAGGATCAGGGACTAGCGGGAGGAAGGGGTCTGAGAGATACGCAGTATTTT.

V and J are TRBV6-6 and TRBJ1-4, with 7 bases identical to TRBD1. The CDR3 covers 14 residues. Germline V gives CDR1 MNHNY, CDR2 SVGAGI (reference sequence). V shed 8 bases and J 7 bases; nucleotides not matched to a gene: 10. The CDR3 nucleotides are TGTGCCAGCGTAAGGGACAGTGCGAGTGAAAAACTGTTTTTT. It translates to CASVRDSASEKLFF.

The chain has TRBV6-1 and TRBJ2-5, with 7 nucleotides matching TRBD2. The J segment lost 5 bases and the V segment lost 4 bases, leaving 10 bases of the junction unmatched. Germline CDR1 reads MNHNS; CDR2 reads SASEGT. This CDR3 spans 15 amino acids. CDR3 bases: TGTGCCAGCAGTGGGATGACTAGCTACTTTGAGACCCAGTACTTC. This encodes CASSGMTSYFETQYF.

The chain links TRBV27 to TRBJ2-1, with D possibly being TRBD2 (6 bases). The CDR3 has 15 residues. CDR1 and CDR2 (germline): MNHEY, SMNVEV (reference sequence). V gave up 3 bases and J gave up 8 bases, with 17 bases separating them. CDR3 bases: TGTGCCAGCAGTTTCAAGGTGGGAGGTTGGGATGAGCAGTTCTTC. The encoded protein is CASSFKVGGWDEQFF.

The chain couples TRBV11-2 to TRBJ2-7, with D unclear. Germline V lookup: CDR1 SGHAT, CDR2 FQNNGV. This CDR3 contains 12 residues. V was cut by 3 bases and J by 7 bases, with 10 bases left in between. The CDR3 reads CASSLRQKEQYF. In DNA, the CDR3 is TGTGCCAGCAGCTTGCGCCAAAAAGAGCAGTACTTC.

The chain links TRBV2 to TRBJ1-2; unclear D gene. The CDR3 sequence is 13 residues long. V lost 2 bases and J 4 bases, leaving 8 bases between the germline ends. Germline CDR1 SNHLY, CDR2 FYNNEI. CDR3 in amino acids: CASSELGIYGYTF. In nucleotides, the CDR3 is TGTGCCAGCAGTGAACTTGGAATCTATGGCTACACCTTC.

The chain has TRBV5-1 and TRBJ2-7; 14 positions agree with TRBD2. This CDR3 is built from 17 residues. CDR1 is SGHRS and CDR2 is YFSETQ in the germline V gene. Trimming cost V 1 base and J 4 bases; bases outside gene matches: 7. This CDR3 reads CASSLSPGTSGSYEQYF. The CDR3 nucleotides are TGCGCCAGCAGCTTGTCCCCCGGGACTAGCGGGAGTTACGAGCAGTACTTC.

This clone showed up just once. The rearrangement uses TRBV7-8 and TRBJ2-3; TRBD2 matches at 8 bases. CDR1 is SGHVS and CDR2 is FQNEAQ in the germline V gene. This CDR3 is built from 17 residues. V was pared by 4 bases and J by 7 bases, with 16 bases of the junction left unmatched. This CDR3 reads CASSSRGYSGAANTQYF. CDR3 bases: TGTGCCAGCAGCTCAAGGGGTTATAGCGGGGCGGCGAATACGCAGTATTTT.

This chain uses TRBV11-3 with TRBJ2-3; 7 nucleotides match TRBD1. Germline V gene data show CDR1 as SGHNT and CDR2 as YENEEA. This CDR3 contains 13 residues. V lost 5 bases and J lost 6; bases outside the gene matches: 5. CDR3 sequence: CASSNRGWDTQYF. The CDR3, as DNA: TGTGCCAGCAGCAACAGGGGTTGGGATACGCAGTATTTT.

The CDR3 is CASSRGTSGSYEQYF. Here the CDR3 DNA reads TGTGCCAGCAGTCGCGGCACTAGCGGATCCTACGAGCAGTACTTC. V gene TRBV6-1 combines with J gene TRBJ2-7; 8 nucleotides match TRBD2. The CDR3 consists of 15 residues. Trimming at V came to 5 bases and at J to 1 base, leaving 7 bases not matched to a gene. Per the germline V gene, CDR1 is MNHNS and CDR2 is SASEGT.

The V and J genes are TRBV27 and TRBJ2-1; D ambiguous. V lost 0 bases, J lost 9 bases, and 9 bases lay in between. CDR1 is MNHEY and CDR2 is SMNVEV in the germline V gene (reference sequence). This CDR3 has 13 amino acids. In DNA, the CDR3 is TGTGCCAGCAGTTTATCCACAGTGGCTGAGCAGTTCTTC. As protein: CASSLSTVAEQFF.